The rows below give T cell receptor beta chains drawn from one sample of a study of beta chain features in type 1 diabetes. Sequencing was performed with immunoSEQ multiplex PCR; in TCRdb, only in-frame clones are kept and a portion is missing. The table includes roughly 450,000 clones, roughly 13% detected once. Specimen: naive CD4+ T cells from blood. The receptors derive from a man younger than 40 in good health. Both conserved end residues are part of each CDR3. A D gene is named only where the DNA matches it firmly. Clone sizes are given selectively: once, few, many, or a class where the clone is expanded.

v_call	clone_size	cdr3_length	d_call	j_call	cdr3_aa	cdr3_nt
TRBV7-2	.	15	TRBD2	TRBJ2-5	CASSLVSGIQETQYF	TGTGCCAGCAGCTTGGTCAGCGGGATCCAAGAGACCCAGTACTTC
TRBV30	few	13	.	TRBJ1-2	CAWSGFSVSGGTF	TGTGCCTGGAGTGGTTTTAGTGTCTCTGGGGGGACCTTC
TRBV30	.	13	.	TRBJ1-2	CAAWGSGDYGYTF	TGTGCCGCATGGGGGAGTGGGGACTATGGCTACACCTTC
TRBV29-1	few	13	.	TRBJ2-5	CSVERPPGETQYF	TGCAGCGTTGAACGCCCACCGGGAGAGACCCAGTACTTC
TRBV19	.	13	TRBD2	TRBJ2-1	CASKQSGSLVRFF	TGTGCCAGTAAGCAGAGCGGGAGTCTTGTTAGGTTCTTC
TRBV6-5	few	12	.	TRBJ1-1	CASRTGDRKAFF	TGTGCCAGCAGAACAGGCGACAGGAAAGCTTTCTTT
TRBV10-3	.	13	TRBD1	TRBJ2-3	CATVGQPTDTQYF	TGTGCCACCGTGGGACAGCCCACAGATACGCAGTATTTT
TRBV19	.	15	TRBD2	TRBJ2-2	CASSPSGRGTGELFF	TGTGCCAGTAGTCCTAGCGGGAGAGGTACCGGGGAGCTGTTTTTT
TRBV15	few	14	.	TRBJ1-2	CATSRDLDQHGYTF	TGTGCCACCAGCAGAGATCTGGACCAGCATGGCTACACCTTC
TRBV7-2	few	13	TRBD1	TRBJ2-5	CASSLDRGETQYF	TGTGCCAGCAGCTTAGACAGGGGAGAGACCCAGTACTTC
TRBV6-6	few	14	.	TRBJ1-3	CASSRDRVGNTIYF	TGTGCCAGCAGCCGGGACCGGGTTGGAAACACCATATATTTT
TRBV9	.	15	TRBD1	TRBJ1-1	CASSVSTGVDTEAFF	TGTGCCAGCAGCGTGTCAACAGGGGTCGACACTGAAGCTTTCTTT
TRBV29-1	few	13	.	TRBJ1-5	CSVAHNSNQPQHF	TGCAGCGTTGCCCACAATAGCAATCAGCCCCAGCATTTT
TRBV9	.	15	.	TRBJ2-3	CASSGERQGTDTQYF	TGTGCCAGCAGCGGTGAGCGGCAGGGTACAGATACGCAGTATTTT
TRBV9	few	17	.	TRBJ2-1	CASSVVGSGVRANEQFF	TGTGCCAGCAGCGTAGTCGGATCTGGGGTCCGGGCGAATGAGCAGTTCTTC
TRBV29-1	few	14	TRBD2	TRBJ2-1	CSVEETSVYNEQFF	TGCAGCGTTGAAGAGACTAGCGTCTACAATGAGCAGTTCTTC
TRBV4-3	few	13	.	TRBJ2-3	CASSQGAPDTQYF	TGCGCCAGCAGCCAAGGCGCCCCGGATACGCAGTATTTT
TRBV4-3	.	17	.	TRBJ2-1	CASSQVVGGGSYNEQFF	TGCGCCAGCAGCCAAGTGGTTGGCGGAGGCTCCTACAATGAGCAGTTCTTC
TRBV7-9	few	14	TRBD2	TRBJ2-1	CASSGTSGYNEQFF	TGTGCCAGCAGTGGGACTAGCGGGTACAATGAGCAGTTCTTC
TRBV29-1	few	13	TRBD1	TRBJ1-2	CSVEGTGNYGYTF	TGCAGCGTTGAGGGGACAGGGAACTATGGCTACACCTTC
TRBV5-1	few	15	TRBD2	TRBJ2-1	CASSLGLADYNEQFF	TGCGCCAGCAGCTTGGGACTAGCCGATTACAATGAGCAGTTCTTC
TRBV28	.	19	.	TRBJ2-6	CASSPNSQGFPSGANVLTF	TGTGCCAGCAGTCCAAATTCACAGGGATTCCCCTCTGGGGCCAACGTCCTGACTTTC
TRBV7-7	.	13	.	TRBJ1-1	CASSSWVNTEAFF	TGTGCTAGCAGCTCTTGGGTGAACACTGAAGCTTTCTTT
TRBV4-3	.	14	.	TRBJ2-6	CASSPGSGANVLTF	TGCGCCAGCAGCCCGGGCTCTGGGGCCAACGTCCTGACTTTC
TRBV9	.	15	TRBD1	TRBJ2-2	CASSVGQTNTGELFF	TGTGCCAGCAGCGTGGGACAGACTAACACCGGGGAGCTGTTTTTT
TRBV9	.	14	.	TRBJ2-2	CASSVSGNTGELFF	TGTGCCAGCAGCGTTAGCGGAAACACCGGGGAGCTGTTTTTT
TRBV7-6	few	15	TRBD1	TRBJ1-1	CASSNGGQGGTEAFF	TGTGCCAGCAGCAACGGTGGACAGGGGGGCACTGAAGCTTTCTTT
TRBV30	.	12	TRBD1	TRBJ1-5	CAWGFTGEASHF	TGTGCCTGGGGATTTACAGGGGAGGCCTCCCATTTT
TRBV27	.	14	.	TRBJ1-2	CASRTNTGSYGYTF	TGTGCCAGCAGGACCAACACAGGGAGCTATGGCTACACCTTC
TRBV5-1	few	13	.	TRBJ2-5	CASSSAAQETQYF	TGCGCCAGCAGCTCGGCGGCTCAAGAGACCCAGTACTTC
TRBV2	.	13	TRBD2	TRBJ2-5	CASTPSGGETQYF	TGTGCCAGCACGCCTAGCGGGGGGGAGACCCAGTACTTC
TRBV28	.	16	TRBD2	TRBJ2-1	CASSRLAGGAYNEQFF	TGTGCCAGCAGTCGTCTAGCGGGAGGGGCCTACAATGAGCAGTTCTTC
TRBV29-1	.	13	TRBD1	TRBJ1-2	CSVEDQGGDGYTF	TGCAGCGTTGAAGATCAAGGGGGCGATGGCTACACCTTC